Each of the 27 T cell receptor beta chains below was sequenced from the same sample in a study of immune evolution from preneoplasia to lung adenocarcinoma. TCRdb's copy holds only in-frame clones and misses some; the assay was immunoSEQ multiplex PCR. The sample lists 3,600 or so clones, around 80% occurring once. The sequencing input was FFPE adjacent normal lung tissue. The source is a person aged 70 to 80 with lung adenocarcinoma.

The rearrangement links TRBV18 to TRBJ2-5; TRBD2 might be the D (7 bases). Looked up from germline, CDR1 is KGHSH and CDR2 is LQKENI. Deletions cut 6 bases from V and 5 bases from J, with 13 bases between. The CDR3 extends over 13 amino acids. The CDR3 sequence is CASSQGTIETQYF. CDR3 nucleotide sequence: TGTGCCAGCTCCCAGGGGACTATTGAGACCCAGTACTTC.

The chain uses TRBV7-9 and TRBJ1-1; no definite D call. The V gene lost 2 bases and the J gene lost 6 bases, with 13 bases spanning the gap. The length of the CDR3 is 14 residues. Germline assignment: CDR1 SEHNR and CDR2 FQNEAQ (reference sequence). The CDR3 DNA reads as TGTGCCAGCAGCTTAACAATGGGGTACTCTGAAGCTTTCTTT. Translation gives CASSLTMGYSEAFF.

This rearrangement joins TRBV21-1 to TRBJ2-3. TRBV21-1 is a pseudogene. The CDR3 runs 16 residues. The CDR3: CASSKADPASTDTQYF. The CDR3 DNA reads as TGTGCCAGCAGCAAAGCGGACCCTGCTAGCACAGATACGCAGTATTTT.

The chain carries TRBV27 and TRBJ1-1, with D unclear. V lost 2 bases to trimming and J lost 0 bases, with 4 bases between them. CDR3 length: 13 residues. Per germline, CDR1 MNHEY and CDR2 SMNVEV (reference sequence). The CDR3 loop reads CASSLLLNTEAFF. The CDR3 nucleotides read TGTGCCAGCAGTTTACTCCTGAACACTGAAGCTTTCTTT.

This chain joins TRBV27 and TRBJ2-2; D might be TRBD1 (6 bases). CDR1 MNHEY and CDR2 SMNVEV come from the germline V gene (reference sequence). This CDR3 is 16 amino acids long. The V and J ends lost 5 bases and 3 bases respectively, with 16 bases between them. The DNA for the CDR3 is TGTGCCAGCAGTCAAGGGGGTAGTGCATACACCGGGGAGCTGTTTTTT. Protein product: CASSQGGSAYTGELFF.

The chain uses TRBV7-8 and TRBJ2-2, with 9 bases matching TRBD1. Germline CDR1 and CDR2: SGHVS and FQNEAQ. J lost 5 bases, V lost 5 bases, and 6 bases had no gene match. This CDR3 is 15 amino acids long. This CDR3 reads CASSLRDRVTGELFF. The CDR3 coding sequence is TGTGCCAGCAGCCTCCGGGACAGGGTGACCGGGGAGCTGTTTTTT.

The V and J genes are TRBV5-1 and TRBJ1-1; 8 bases match TRBD1. The ends lost 3 bases at V and 4 bases at J; junction bases unmatched: 5. CDR3 length: 14 amino acids. CDR1 SGHRS and CDR2 YFSETQ come from the germline V gene. The CDR3 here is CASSSLGQGTEAFF. The CDR3 DNA follows: TGCGCCAGCAGCTCACTCGGACAGGGCACTGAAGCTTTCTTT.

V usage is TRBV7-2 and J usage is TRBJ1-5, with TRBD1 identical over 7 bases. J lost 4 bases, V lost 1 base, and 4 bases had no gene match. The CDR3 extends over 15 amino acids. Germline loops: CDR1 SGHTA, CDR2 FQGNSA. The DNA for the CDR3 is TGTGCCAGCAGCTTAGGACAGGGAAAGAATCAGCCCCAGCATTTT. This gives the protein CASSLGQGKNQPQHF.

This clone was counted a few times. The chain carries TRBV28 and TRBJ1-4; tentatively, D is TRBD1 (5 bases). The V gene lost 6 bases and the J gene lost 5 bases, with 13 bases spanning the gap. The CDR3 covers 14 residues. Germline CDR1 reads MDHEN; CDR2 reads SYDVKM. In DNA, the CDR3 is TGTGCCAGCAGCCTGGGGGGTATCAATGAAAAACTGTTTTTT. It codes for CASSLGGINEKLFF.

The genes are TRBV29-1 and TRBJ2-3, with D possibly matching TRBD1 (8 bases). V lost 4 bases, J lost 2 bases, and 13 bases lay in between. Germline CDR1 and CDR2: SQVTM and ANQGSEA. The CDR3 runs to 14 residues. CDR3 bases: TGCAGCGTTGGGGGGGGACAGGTCACAGATACGCAGTATTTT. Its translation is CSVGGGQVTDTQYF.

The V call is TRBV19, the J call TRBJ2-4, with 10 nucleotides matching TRBD1. The junction had 10 bases not matched to a gene; V was cut back by 6 bases and J by 5 bases. There are 16 residues in the CDR3. Germline values: CDR1 LNHDA, CDR2 SQIVND (reference sequence). This CDR3 reads CASSLDRGRWENIQYF. DNA for the CDR3: TGTGCCAGTAGCTTAGACAGGGGGCGCTGGGAAAACATTCAGTACTTC.

This chain connects TRBV9 to TRBJ2-5, with a possible D match to TRBD2 (5 bases). Between the trimmed V and J ends, which lost 3 bases and 10 bases, there was a span of 16 bases. Per the germline V gene, CDR1 is SGDLS and CDR2 is YYNGEE. The length of the CDR3 is 13 residues. CDR3: CASSGAPHTSQYF. CDR3 nucleotide sequence: TGTGCCAGCAGCGGTGCCCCTCATACTAGCCAGTACTTC. Based on the CDR3 plus reference TRBV9 and TRBJ2-5, the full variable domain is DSGVTQTPKHLITATGQRVTLRCSPRSGDLSVYWYQQSLDQGLQFLIQYYNGEERAKGNILERFSAQQFPDLHSELNLSSLELGDSALYFCASSGAPHTSQYFGPGTRLLVL.

This chain joins TRBV5-1 and TRBJ1-1; D remains ambiguous. Trimming removed 2 bases from V and 10 bases from J, with 9 bases in between. Germline-derived CDR1 and CDR2 are SGHRS and YFSETQ. The CDR3 is made up of 11 amino acids. CDR3 amino acids: CASSFGIRAFF. The CDR3 DNA follows: TGCGCCAGCAGCTTCGGGATCCGAGCTTTCTTT.

The chain joins TRBV6-1 to TRBJ2-7; the D gene is possibly TRBD1 (5 bases). V was shortened by 6 bases and J by 2 bases, with 8 bases between the two germline ends. Germline V gene sequence: CDR1 MNHNS, CDR2 SASEGT. The CDR3 totals 12 residues. The DNA for the CDR3 is TGTGCCAGCAGAGGGGATGCCTACGAGCAGTACTTC. Translation: CASRGDAYEQYF.

The chain is built from TRBV4-3 and TRBJ2-7; the match to TRBD2 covers 13 bases. The germline CDR1 and CDR2 sequences are LGHNA and YSLEER. Unmatched junction bases numbered 18, after V lost 8 bases and J lost 2 bases. The CDR3 is made up of 19 amino acids. This CDR3 is CASVTSGLAGKRLPYEQYF. The CDR3, as DNA: TGCGCCAGCGTTACCTCGGGACTAGCGGGAAAACGATTACCCTACGAGCAGTACTTC.

This chain joins TRBV7-2 and TRBJ2-5, with 7 bases fitting TRBD2. This CDR3 contains 17 residues. From germline, CDR1 is SGHTA and CDR2 FQGNSA. Losses at the gene ends were 0 bases for V and 4 bases for J; bases not matched to a gene: 11. CDR3 sequence reads: CASSLAGGSPSRETQYF. In DNA form, the CDR3 reads TGTGCCAGCAGCTTAGCGGGAGGGAGCCCAAGCCGAGAGACCCAGTACTTC.

The CDR3, as DNA: TGTGCCAGCAGCTCCCTTGGCCGCGAGCAGTACTTC. Its translation is CASSSLGREQYF. This rearrangement joins TRBV7-2 to TRBJ2-7; D gene ambiguous. Deletions cut 4 bases from V and 6 bases from J, with 10 bases between. This CDR3 spans 12 amino acids. Germline CDR1 SGHTA, CDR2 FQGNSA.

The V call is TRBV27, the J call TRBJ2-3; the D gene is possibly TRBD2 (5 bases). Trimming removed 5 bases from V and 4 bases from J, with 10 bases in between. Germline CDR1 and CDR2: MNHEY and SMNVEV (reference sequence). CDR3 length: 13 residues. CDR3 in DNA: TGTGCCAGCAGTGAGCGGTGGGCAGATACGCAGTATTTT. Protein product: CASSERWADTQYF.

The genes are TRBV29-1 and TRBJ2-2; TRBD2 matches at 11 bases. Losses at the gene ends were 6 bases for V and 5 bases for J; bases not matched to a gene: 5. The CDR3 sequence is 14 residues long. Germline-derived CDR1 and CDR2 are SQVTM and ANQGSEA. The CDR3, as DNA: TGCAGCGTCGTACTAGCGGGAGCTACCGGGGAGCTGTTTTTT. It encodes CSVVLAGATGELFF.

J is TRBJ2-3 and V is TRBV29-1, with D unclear. The CDR3 loop spans 10 amino acids. Trimming removed 4 bases at V and 5 bases at J, with 4 bases between. CDR1 and CDR2 (germline): SQVTM, ANQGSEA. The CDR3 bases are TGCAGCGTTGGAGAAGATACGCAGTATTTT. It translates to CSVGEDTQYF.

The V call is TRBV11-3, the J call TRBJ2-5; D remains ambiguous. The CDR3 is 12 amino acids. Per the germline V gene, CDR1 is SGHNT and CDR2 is YENEEA. V shed 1 base and J shed 6 bases, with 6 bases lying between them. This chain's CDR3 is CASSLGGQTQYF. As DNA, the CDR3 is TGTGCCAGCAGCTTAGGGGGTCAGACCCAGTACTTC.

V and J are TRBV4-1 and TRBJ2-6, with 7 bases that match TRBD2. The V gene end was trimmed by 1 base and the J gene end by 4 bases; junction bases not matched to a gene: 13. Germline V gives CDR1 MGHRA, CDR2 YSYEKL. The CDR3 loop spans 19 amino acids. The CDR3 reads CASSQGWRETGPGANVLTF. The CDR3 region has the DNA TGCGCCAGCAGCCAAGGATGGCGGGAGACCGGACCCGGGGCCAACGTCCTGACTTTC.

The rearrangement joins TRBV7-9 to TRBJ2-7, with D unclear. CDR3 size: 12 residues. Germline V gene lookup returns CDR1 SEHNR and CDR2 FQNEAQ (reference sequence). Trimming removed 4 bases at V and 7 bases at J, with 11 bases between. The CDR3 region has the DNA TGTGCCAGCAGCTCTGTAGTTGATGAGCAGTACTTC. Protein product: CASSSVVDEQYF.

This clone has more than one count but fewer than ten. V is TRBV11-2 and J is TRBJ2-1, with TRBD2 matching 8 bases. The CDR3 length is 17 residues. The ends lost 6 bases at V and 6 bases at J; junction bases unmatched: 16. Germline lookup yields CDR1 SGHAT and CDR2 FQNNGV. CDR3 amino acids: CASSRWASGPGGNEQFF. The CDR3 DNA sequence: TGTGCCAGCAGTAGGTGGGCTAGCGGGCCGGGGGGCAATGAGCAGTTCTTC.

The rearrangement links TRBV5-4 to TRBJ1-2, with a tentative D call TRBD1 (6 bases). This CDR3 is 13 amino acids long. Trimming took off 5 bases at V and 3 bases at J, with 11 bases between the two ends. Germline assignment: CDR1 SGHNT and CDR2 YYREEE (reference sequence). CDR3 sequence (DNA): TGTGCCAGCAGTGGGGACACAGACTATGGCTACACCTTC. Translated: CASSGDTDYGYTF.

The chain combines TRBV7-3 with TRBJ2-1, with D uncertain. In germline, CDR1 is SGHTA, CDR2 FQGTGA. The length of the CDR3 is 15 residues. V lost 5 bases and J lost 2, with 13 bases in between. CDR3 nucleotide sequence: TGTGCCAGCAGCGCGATGGGGAATACCTACAATGAGCAGTTCTTC. Residues: CASSAMGNTYNEQFF.

This chain links TRBV7-2 with TRBJ2-7, with 9 positions matching TRBD2. The CDR3 sequence is 15 residues long. J lost 2 bases, V lost 5 bases, and 7 bases had no gene match. Germline V CDR1 and CDR2: SGHTA, FQGNSA. Written as DNA, the CDR3 is TGTGCCAGCAGCCTGGCCCCTAGCGGGACCTACGAGCAGTACTTC. Protein product: CASSLAPSGTYEQYF.